This TCR beta chain was documented in a study of blood T cells in healthy people across ages. This clonotype was observed a few times. The antigen remains unidentified. The use of a sample-barcoded 5' primer and a J-beta primer mix characterized a second PCR of 7 to 11 cycles. TCRdb reprocessed the 5' RACE reads with MiXCR, giving one entry per CDR3 protein. The table records about 1,500,000 distinct CDR3 sequences, approximately 38% of them present only once. CDR1 is MNHEY, CDR2 SVGAGI, per germline. Trimming stripped 0 bases from V and 6 bases from J, with 16 bases between. This CDR3 comprises 16 residues. Study-wide findings and caveats: Per-million-T-cell TCR beta diversity fell roughly linearly with age.

The chain combines TRBV6-5 with TRBJ2-3; D is tentatively TRBD1 or TRBD2 (5 bases each). This TCR came from a woman between 18 and 29 years old in good health. Sequencing was done on a sample of blood. CDR3 coding DNA: TGTGCCAGCAGTTACTCGATGAAGGGGACGCTTGATACGCAGTATTTT. Protein: CASSYSMKGTLDTQYF.